This entry features one TCR beta chain sequence. Clinical history as reported by participants underpinned cohort assignment. These data belong to a study of blood T cell repertoires in COVID-19. Study-wide background: The United States, Italy and Spain were the sources of the acute and convalescent COVID-19 samples.

Libraries were prepared by immunoSEQ multiplex PCR; TCRdb keeps only in-frame clonotypes and omits some of them. Altogether roughly 400,000 clones are present, 75% to 90% being singletons, with the ten largest covering 0.95% to 1.2%. The V segment lost 2 bases and the J segment 4 bases; nucleotides outside the gene matches: 7. This CDR3 contains 17 residues. Germline V CDR1 and CDR2: SGHAT, FQNNGV. V and J are TRBV11-2 and TRBJ2-7; 14 positions agree with TRBD2. The sequence derives from a man younger than 45 who had recovered from COVID-19. Material: PBMCs or T cells enriched from blood (not recorded which). Here the CDR3 DNA reads TGTGCCAGCAGCTTAATCGGACTAGCGGGAGGTTTGTACGAGCAGTACTTC. Protein sequence: CASSLIGLAGGLYEQYF.